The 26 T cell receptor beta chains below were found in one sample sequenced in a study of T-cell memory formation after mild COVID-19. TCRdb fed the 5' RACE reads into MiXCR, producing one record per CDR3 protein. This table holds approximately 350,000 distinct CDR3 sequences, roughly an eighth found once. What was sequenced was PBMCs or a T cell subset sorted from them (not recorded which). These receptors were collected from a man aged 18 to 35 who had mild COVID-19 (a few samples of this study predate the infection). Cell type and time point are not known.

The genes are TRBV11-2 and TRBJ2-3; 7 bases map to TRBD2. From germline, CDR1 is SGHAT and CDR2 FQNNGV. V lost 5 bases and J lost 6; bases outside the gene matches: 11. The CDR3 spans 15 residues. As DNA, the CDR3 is TGTGCCAGCAGCAAAACCCAGACTAGCCGGGATACGCAGTATTTT. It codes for CASSKTQTSRDTQYF.

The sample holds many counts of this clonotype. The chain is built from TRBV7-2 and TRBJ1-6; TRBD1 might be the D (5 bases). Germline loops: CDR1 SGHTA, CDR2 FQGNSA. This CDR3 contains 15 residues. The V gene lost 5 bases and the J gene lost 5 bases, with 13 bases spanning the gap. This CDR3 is CASSRSGTDNSPLHF. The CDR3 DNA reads TGTGCCAGCAGCCGATCTGGGACGGATAATTCACCCCTCCACTTT.

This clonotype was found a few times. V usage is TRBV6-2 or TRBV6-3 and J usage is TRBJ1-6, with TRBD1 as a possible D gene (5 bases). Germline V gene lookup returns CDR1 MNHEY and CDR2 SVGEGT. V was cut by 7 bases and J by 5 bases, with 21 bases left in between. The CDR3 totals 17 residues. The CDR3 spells CASTKAGPIHNNSPLHF. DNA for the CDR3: TGTGCCAGCACCAAGGCGGGACCCATCCATAATAATTCACCCCTCCACTTT.

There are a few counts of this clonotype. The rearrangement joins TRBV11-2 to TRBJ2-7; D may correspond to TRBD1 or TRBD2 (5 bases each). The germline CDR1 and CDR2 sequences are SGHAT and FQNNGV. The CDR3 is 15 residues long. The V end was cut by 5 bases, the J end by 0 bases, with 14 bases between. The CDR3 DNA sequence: TGTGCCAGCAGCCGAGGGGTCGCCTACTCCTACGAGCAGTACGTC. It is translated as CASSRGVAYSYEQYV.

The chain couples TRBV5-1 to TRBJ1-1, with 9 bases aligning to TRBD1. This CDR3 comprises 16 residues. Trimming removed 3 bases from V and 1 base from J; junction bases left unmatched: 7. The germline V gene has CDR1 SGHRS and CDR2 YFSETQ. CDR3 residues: CASSWKGQGGNTEAFF. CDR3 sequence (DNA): TGCGCCAGCAGCTGGAAGGGACAGGGTGGGAACACTGAAGCTTTCTTT.

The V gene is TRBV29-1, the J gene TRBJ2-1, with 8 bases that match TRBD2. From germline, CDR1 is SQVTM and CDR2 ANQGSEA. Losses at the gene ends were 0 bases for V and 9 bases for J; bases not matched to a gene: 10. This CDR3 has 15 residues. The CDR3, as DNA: TGCAGCGTTGAAGATTTCCAGCGGGAGTACGGTGAGCAGTTCTTC. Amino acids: CSVEDFQREYGEQFF.

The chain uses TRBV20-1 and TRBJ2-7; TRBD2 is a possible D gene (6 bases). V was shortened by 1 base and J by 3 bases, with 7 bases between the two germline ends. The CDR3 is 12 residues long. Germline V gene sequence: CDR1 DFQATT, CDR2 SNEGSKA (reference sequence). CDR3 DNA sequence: TGCAGTGCTAGAGGGGGGGTCTACGAGCAGTACTTC. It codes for CSARGGVYEQYF.

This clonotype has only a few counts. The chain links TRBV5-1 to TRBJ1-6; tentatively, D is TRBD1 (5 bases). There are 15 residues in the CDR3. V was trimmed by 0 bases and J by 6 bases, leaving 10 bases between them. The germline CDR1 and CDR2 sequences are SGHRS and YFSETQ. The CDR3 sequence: CASSLEGRVNSPLHF. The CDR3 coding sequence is TGCGCCAGCAGCTTGGAAGGCAGGGTTAATTCACCCCTCCACTTT.

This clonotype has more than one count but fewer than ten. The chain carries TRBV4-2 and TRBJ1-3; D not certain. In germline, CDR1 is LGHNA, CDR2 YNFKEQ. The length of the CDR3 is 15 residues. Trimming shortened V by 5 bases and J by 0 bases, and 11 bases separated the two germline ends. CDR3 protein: CASSSTILSGNTIYF. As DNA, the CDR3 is TGTGCCAGCAGCAGCACTATCCTCTCTGGAAACACCATATATTTT.

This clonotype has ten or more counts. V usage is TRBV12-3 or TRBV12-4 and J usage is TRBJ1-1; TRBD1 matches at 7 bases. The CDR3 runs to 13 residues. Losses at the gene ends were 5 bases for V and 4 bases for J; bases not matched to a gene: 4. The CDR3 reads CASSRGPSTEAFF. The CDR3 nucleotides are TGTGCCAGCAGTAGGGGGCCGAGCACTGAAGCTTTCTTT.

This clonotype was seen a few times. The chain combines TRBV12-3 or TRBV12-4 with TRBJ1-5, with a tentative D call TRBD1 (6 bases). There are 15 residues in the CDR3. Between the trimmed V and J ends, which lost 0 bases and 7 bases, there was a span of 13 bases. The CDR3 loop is CASSLALGAVQPQHF. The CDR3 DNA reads TGTGCCAGCAGTTTAGCGCTGGGGGCCGTGCAGCCCCAGCATTTT.

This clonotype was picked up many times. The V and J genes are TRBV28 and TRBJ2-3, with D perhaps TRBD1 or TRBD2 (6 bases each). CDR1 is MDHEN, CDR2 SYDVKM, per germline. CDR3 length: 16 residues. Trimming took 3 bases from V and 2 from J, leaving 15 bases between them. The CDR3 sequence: CASSFGGGPFTDTQYF. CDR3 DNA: TGTGCCAGCAGTTTTGGAGGGGGGCCTTTCACAGATACGCAGTATTTT.

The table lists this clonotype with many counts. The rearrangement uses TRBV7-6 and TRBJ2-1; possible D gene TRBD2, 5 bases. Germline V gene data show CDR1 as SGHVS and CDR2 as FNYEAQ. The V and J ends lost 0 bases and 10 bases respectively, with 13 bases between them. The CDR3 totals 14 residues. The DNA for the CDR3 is TGTGCCAGCAGCTTAGCCCTAGGGTCGGGAGAGCAGTTCTTC. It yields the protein CASSLALGSGEQFF.

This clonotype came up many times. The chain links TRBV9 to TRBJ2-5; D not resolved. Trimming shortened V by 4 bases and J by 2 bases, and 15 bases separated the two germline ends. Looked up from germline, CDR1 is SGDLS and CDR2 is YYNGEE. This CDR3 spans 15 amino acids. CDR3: CASSISQGLQETQYF. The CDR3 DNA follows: TGTGCCAGCAGCATTAGCCAAGGGCTACAAGAGACCCAGTACTTC.

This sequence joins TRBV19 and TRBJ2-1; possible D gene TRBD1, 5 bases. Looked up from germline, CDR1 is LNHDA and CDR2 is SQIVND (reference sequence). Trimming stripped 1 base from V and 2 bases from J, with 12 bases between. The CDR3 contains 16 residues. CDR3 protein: CASSIGAQGTYNEQFF. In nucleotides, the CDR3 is TGTGCCAGTAGTATAGGGGCGCAGGGTACCTACAATGAGCAGTTCTTC.

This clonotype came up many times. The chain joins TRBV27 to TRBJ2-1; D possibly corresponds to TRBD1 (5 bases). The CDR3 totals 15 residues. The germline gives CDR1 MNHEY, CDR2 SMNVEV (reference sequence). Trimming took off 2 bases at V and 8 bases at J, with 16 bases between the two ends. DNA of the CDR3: TGTGCCAGCAGTTTAGCAGGGTCCTCCGTTGATGAGCAGTTCTTC. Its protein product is CASSLAGSSVDEQFF.

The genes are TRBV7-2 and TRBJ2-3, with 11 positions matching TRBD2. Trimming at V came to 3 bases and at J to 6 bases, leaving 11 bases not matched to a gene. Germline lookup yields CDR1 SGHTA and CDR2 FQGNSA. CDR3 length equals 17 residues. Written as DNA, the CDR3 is TGTGCCAGCAGCTTGGCTCACACTAGCGGGAGTTTTGATACGCAGTATTTT. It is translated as CASSLAHTSGSFDTQYF.

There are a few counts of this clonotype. The CDR3 sequence is CASIPDRGNYNEQFF. The CDR3, as DNA: TGTGCCAGCATTCCCGACAGGGGGAATTACAATGAGCAGTTCTTC. The rearrangement links TRBV6-1 to TRBJ2-1; 9 bases agree with TRBD1. Germline loops: CDR1 MNHNS, CDR2 SASEGT. This CDR3 contains 15 residues. J was trimmed by 4 bases and V by 7 bases; bases with no gene match: 8.

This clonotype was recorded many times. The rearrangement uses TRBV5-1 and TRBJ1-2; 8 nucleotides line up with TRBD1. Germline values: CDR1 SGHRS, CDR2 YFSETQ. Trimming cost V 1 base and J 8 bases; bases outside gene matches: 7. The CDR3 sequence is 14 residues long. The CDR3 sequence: CASSLIARGLGYTF. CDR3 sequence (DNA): TGCGCCAGCAGCTTGATTGCCAGGGGGCTAGGCTACACCTTC.

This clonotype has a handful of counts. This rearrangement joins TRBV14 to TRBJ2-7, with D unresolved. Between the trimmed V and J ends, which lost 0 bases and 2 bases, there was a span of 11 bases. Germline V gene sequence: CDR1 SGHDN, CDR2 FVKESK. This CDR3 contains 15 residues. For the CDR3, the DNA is TGTGCCAGCAGCCAAGAAGGTCCCGTCACCTACGAGCAGTACTTC. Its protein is CASSQEGPVTYEQYF.

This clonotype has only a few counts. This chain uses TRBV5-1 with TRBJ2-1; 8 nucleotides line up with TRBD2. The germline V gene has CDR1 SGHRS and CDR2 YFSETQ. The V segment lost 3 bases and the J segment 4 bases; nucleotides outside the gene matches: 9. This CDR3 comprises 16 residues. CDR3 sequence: CASSSLSSGDYNEQFF. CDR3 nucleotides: TGCGCCAGCAGCTCCCTGAGTAGCGGGGATTACAATGAGCAGTTCTTC.

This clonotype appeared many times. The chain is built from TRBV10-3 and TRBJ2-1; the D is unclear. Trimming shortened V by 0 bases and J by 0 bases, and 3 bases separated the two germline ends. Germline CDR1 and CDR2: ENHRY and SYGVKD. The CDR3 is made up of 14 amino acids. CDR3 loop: CAISESRSYNEQFF. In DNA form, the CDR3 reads TGTGCCATCAGTGAGTCCCGCTCCTACAATGAGCAGTTCTTC.

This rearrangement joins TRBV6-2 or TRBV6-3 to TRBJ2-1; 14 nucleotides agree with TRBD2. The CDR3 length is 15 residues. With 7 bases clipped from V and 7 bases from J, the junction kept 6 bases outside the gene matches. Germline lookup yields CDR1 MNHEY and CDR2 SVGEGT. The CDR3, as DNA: TGTGCCAGCACGAAGGGACTAGCGGGGGAGAATGAGCAGTTCTTC. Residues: CASTKGLAGENEQFF.

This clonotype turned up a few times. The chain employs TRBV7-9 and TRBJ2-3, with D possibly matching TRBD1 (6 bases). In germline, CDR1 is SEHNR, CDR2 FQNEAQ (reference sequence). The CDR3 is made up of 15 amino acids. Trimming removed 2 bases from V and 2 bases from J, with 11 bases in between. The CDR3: CASSLPGTYTDTQYF. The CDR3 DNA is TGTGCCAGCAGCTTACCAGGGACATACACAGATACGCAGTATTTT.

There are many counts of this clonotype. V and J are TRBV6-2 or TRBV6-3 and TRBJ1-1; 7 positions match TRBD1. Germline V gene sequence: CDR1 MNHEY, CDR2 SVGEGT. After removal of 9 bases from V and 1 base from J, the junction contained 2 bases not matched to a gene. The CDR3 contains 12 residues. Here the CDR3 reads CASRQGNTEAFF. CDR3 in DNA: TGTGCCAGTCGACAGGGGAACACTGAAGCTTTCTTT.

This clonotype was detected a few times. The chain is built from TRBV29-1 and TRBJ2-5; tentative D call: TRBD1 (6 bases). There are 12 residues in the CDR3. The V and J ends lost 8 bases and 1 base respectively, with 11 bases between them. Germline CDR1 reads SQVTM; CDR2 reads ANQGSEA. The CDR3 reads CSFWTVQETQYF. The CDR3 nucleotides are TGCAGCTTTTGGACAGTCCAAGAGACCCAGTACTTC.